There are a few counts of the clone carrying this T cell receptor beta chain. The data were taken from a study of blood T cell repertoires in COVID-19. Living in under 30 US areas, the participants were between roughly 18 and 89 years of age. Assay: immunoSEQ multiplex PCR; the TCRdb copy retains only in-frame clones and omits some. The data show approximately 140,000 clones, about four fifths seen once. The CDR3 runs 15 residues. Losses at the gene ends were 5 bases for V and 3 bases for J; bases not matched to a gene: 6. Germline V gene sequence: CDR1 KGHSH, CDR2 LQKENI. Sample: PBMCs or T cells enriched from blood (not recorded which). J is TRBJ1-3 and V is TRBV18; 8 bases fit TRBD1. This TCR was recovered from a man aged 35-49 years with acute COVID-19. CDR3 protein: CASSSGTGGGNTIYF. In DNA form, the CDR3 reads TGTGCCAGCTCATCCGGGACAGGTGGTGGAAACACCATATATTTT.